Listed here are 22 T cell receptor beta chains from one sample, sequenced in a study of blood T cell repertoires in COVID-19. Assay used: immunoSEQ multiplex PCR; TCRdb lists only in-frame clones, some missing. The top ten hold approximately 12% of the sample, which has about 180,000 clones, about 83% seen once. Input material: peripheral blood. These receptors were collected from a woman in her sixties or seventies with COVID-19, enrolled during active disease.

This chain links TRBV28 with TRBJ1-1; D possibly corresponds to TRBD1 (5 bases). The germline V gene has CDR1 MDHEN and CDR2 SYDVKM. The CDR3 consists of 13 residues. The V gene lost 5 bases and the J gene lost 6 bases, with 13 bases spanning the gap. CDR3 in amino acids: CASSTPAGPEAFF. Written as DNA, the CDR3 is TGTGCCAGCAGTACCCCCGCAGGGCCTGAAGCTTTCTTT.

This chain joins TRBV11-2 and TRBJ2-3; unclear D gene. The CDR3 consists of 11 residues. CDR1 and CDR2 (germline): SGHAT, FQNNGV. V was clipped by 1 base and J by 8 bases, with 4 bases between them. DNA for the CDR3: TGTGCCAGCAGCTTAGTCGGTACGCAGTATTTT. Encoded protein: CASSLVGTQYF.

The CDR3 sequence is CATSRDRNEQFF. In DNA form, the CDR3 reads TGTGCCACCAGCAGAGACAGAAATGAGCAGTTCTTC. V and J are TRBV15 and TRBJ2-1; D gene unclear. Germline CDR1 reads LNHNV; CDR2 reads YYDKDF (reference sequence). This CDR3 has 12 amino acids. V was clipped by 0 bases and J by 7 bases, with 4 bases between them.

The gene calls are TRBV30 and TRBJ1-1; no clear D gene. V was clipped by 4 bases and J by 4 bases, with 13 bases between them. CDR1 GTSNPN and CDR2 SVGIG come from the germline V gene (reference sequence). The CDR3 loop spans 13 amino acids. Here the CDR3 DNA reads TGTGCCTGGAATCGGGGAGAGGGCACTGAAGCTTTCTTT. Its translation: CAWNRGEGTEAFF.

The J gene is TRBJ2-1, the V gene TRBV25-1; the match to TRBD2 covers 9 bases. With V trimmed by 1 base and J by 8 bases, 9 bases remained unmatched. The CDR3 length is 16 residues. Germline lookup yields CDR1 MGHDK and CDR2 SYGVNS. The chain's CDR3 is CASSELGGRARDEQFF. The CDR3 DNA is TGTGCCAGCAGTGAATTAGGCGGGAGGGCCCGTGATGAGCAGTTCTTC.

V is TRBV5-1 and J is TRBJ2-1; 10 bases line up with TRBD2. The length of the CDR3 is 15 residues. CDR1 SGHRS and CDR2 YFSETQ come from the germline V gene. V shed 4 bases, J shed 9 bases, and the junction held 10 bases outside the gene matches. In DNA, the CDR3 is TGCGCCAGCAGCGACGGGCTAGCGGGAGCGGTTGAGCAGTTCTTC. Translation gives CASSDGLAGAVEQFF.

CDR3 in amino acids: CASSQRASGTYEQYF. CDR3 in DNA: TGTGCCAGCAGCCAGCGTGCTAGCGGGACATACGAGCAGTACTTC. The genes are TRBV7-6 and TRBJ2-7; TRBD2 agrees at 9 bases. The CDR3 sequence is 15 residues long. Per germline, CDR1 SGHVS and CDR2 FNYEAQ. V shed 5 bases and J 4 bases; nucleotides not matched to a gene: 9. Based on the CDR3 plus reference TRBV7-6 and TRBJ2-7, the full variable domain is GAGVSQSPRYKVTKRGQDVALRCDPISGHVSLYWYRQALGQGPEFLTYFNYEAQQDKSGLPNDRFSAERPEGSISTLTIQRTEQRDSAMYRCASSQRASGTYEQYFGPGTRLTVT.

V is TRBV7-9 and J is TRBJ1-2, with 7 bases that match TRBD1. Germline V lookup: CDR1 SEHNR, CDR2 FQNEAQ (reference sequence). This CDR3 has 16 residues. J gave up 0 bases and V 1 base, and 5 bases lay outside the gene matches. The CDR3 nucleotides are TGTGCCAGCAGCTTAGACGGGACAGTTGCTAACTATGGCTACACCTTC. It specifies CASSLDGTVANYGYTF. The entire variable domain, with the rest obtained from reference TRBV7-9 and TRBJ1-2, is as follows: DTGVSQNPRHKITKRGQNVTFRCDPISEHNRLYWYRQTLGQGPEFLTYFQNEAQLEKSRLLSDRFSAERPKGSFSTLEIQRTEQGDSAMYLCASSLDGTVANYGYTFGSGTRLTVV.

The chain links TRBV7-6 to TRBJ2-6; D unresolved. Germline lookup yields CDR1 SGHVS and CDR2 FNYEAQ. Trimming cost V 1 base and J 4 bases, with 8 bases left between them. This CDR3 is 15 amino acids long. The CDR3 sequence is CASSLDPGGANVLTF. In nucleotides, the CDR3 is TGTGCCAGCAGCTTAGACCCCGGGGGGGCCAACGTCCTGACTTTC. Using reference TRBV7-6 and TRBJ2-6 for the parts outside the CDR3, the full variable domain is GAGVSQSPRYKVTKRGQDVALRCDPISGHVSLYWYRQALGQGPEFLTYFNYEAQQDKSGLPNDRFSAERPEGSISTLTIQRTEQRDSAMYRCASSLDPGGANVLTFGAGSRLTVL.

The rearrangement joins TRBV4-1 to TRBJ2-7; no firm D call. The CDR3 loop spans 13 amino acids. The V gene's germline CDR1 is MGHRA and CDR2 YSYEKL. Between the trimmed V and J ends, which lost 0 bases and 7 bases, there was a span of 10 bases. CDR3 residues: CASSQDSLREQYF. CDR3 DNA: TGCGCCAGCAGCCAAGACTCCCTCCGTGAGCAGTACTTC.

This chain connects TRBV7-2 to TRBJ2-3; D may be TRBD2 (5 bases). V was pared by 3 bases and J by 0 bases, with 7 bases between. CDR1 is SGHTA and CDR2 is FQGNSA in the germline V gene. CDR3 length equals 14 residues. The CDR3 region is CASSFDYSTDTQYF. The CDR3 coding sequence is TGTGCCAGCAGCTTCGACTATAGCACAGATACGCAGTATTTT.

This clone was detected a few times. The V call is TRBV5-1, the J call TRBJ2-1, with 7 bases aligning to TRBD2. V shed 2 bases, J shed 14 bases, and the junction held 13 bases outside the gene matches. Germline CDR1 and CDR2: SGHRS and YFSETQ. The CDR3 has 14 amino acids. The CDR3 nucleotides read TGCGCCAGCAGCTTTTCGCCGGGGGGAGGCGGAAAGTTCTTC. Encoded protein: CASSFSPGGGGKFF.

The rearrangement links TRBV5-4 to TRBJ2-3; TRBD2 aligns across 14 bases. The J segment lost 4 bases and the V segment lost 2 bases, leaving 9 bases of the junction unmatched. The germline V gene encodes CDR1 SGHNT and CDR2 YYREEE (reference sequence). This CDR3 has 18 amino acids. The CDR3 DNA sequence: TGTGCCAGCAGCTTATCGGGACTAGCGGGAGCGTGGGCAGATACGCAGTATTTT. This encodes CASSLSGLAGAWADTQYF.

A single count supports this clone. The chain employs TRBV10-3 and TRBJ1-5; tentative D call: TRBD1 (5 bases). Germline V gives CDR1 ENHRY, CDR2 SYGVKD. The CDR3 length is 14 residues. The germline V and J ends were trimmed by 2 bases and 6 bases, with 11 bases remaining between them. CDR3 DNA: TGTGCCATCAGTGAGGGAGGGGCCGGTCAGCCCCAGCATTTT. It is translated as CAISEGGAGQPQHF.

The chain recombines TRBV3-1 (or the pseudogene TRBV3-2) with TRBJ2-7, with D maybe TRBD1 (5 bases). Germline loops: CDR1 LGHDT, CDR2 YNNKEL (reference sequence). V gave up 6 bases and J gave up 3 bases, with 18 bases separating them. This CDR3 contains 15 residues. The chain's CDR3 is CASSDRGLANYEQYF. The CDR3 nucleotides are TGTGCCAGCAGTGACAGAGGTCTGGCCAACTACGAGCAGTACTTC.

This clone was seen more than once but under ten times. The chain is built from TRBV28 and TRBJ1-1; D possibly corresponds to TRBD1 (6 bases). V was trimmed by 7 bases and J by 1 base, leaving 19 bases between them. The CDR3 extends over 16 amino acids. The germline gives CDR1 MDHEN, CDR2 SYDVKM. The CDR3 sequence: CASIPPAGAGNTEAFF. CDR3 DNA sequence: TGTGCCAGCATCCCCCCTGCGGGGGCCGGGAACACTGAAGCTTTCTTT.

J is TRBJ1-1 and V is TRBV12-5; 7 nucleotides align to TRBD1. V was clipped by 3 bases and J by 4 bases; unmatched bases: 11. The CDR3 loop spans 16 amino acids. Per germline, CDR1 LGHNT and CDR2 FRNRAP. The CDR3 region has the DNA TGTGCTAGTGGTTTCGGGACAGTAAAGGGGAGCACTGAAGCTTTCTTT. Protein: CASGFGTVKGSTEAFF.

V and J are TRBV28 and TRBJ2-3, with 9 bases lining up with TRBD2. Germline V gene sequence: CDR1 MDHEN, CDR2 SYDVKM. V gave up 1 base and J gave up 15 bases; unmatched junction bases: 8. CDR3 length: 13 amino acids. CDR3 sequence reads: CASSLYRTSVKYF. CDR3 nucleotides: TGTGCCAGCAGTTTATACAGGACTAGCGTTAAATATTTT.

This clone has just one count. The chain uses TRBV27 and TRBJ2-1; 10 positions match TRBD2. Germline loops: CDR1 MNHEY, CDR2 SMNVEV (reference sequence). The J segment lost 6 bases and the V segment lost 10 bases, leaving 9 bases of the junction unmatched. The CDR3 runs 14 residues. CDR3 region: CATALAGVRNEQFF. Written as DNA, the CDR3 is TGTGCCACCGCCCTAGCGGGAGTTCGCAATGAGCAGTTCTTC.

The gene calls are TRBV12-5 and TRBJ2-5, with a weak D call TRBD1 (5 bases). Germline V gene lookup returns CDR1 LGHNT and CDR2 FRNRAP. This CDR3 has 17 amino acids. V gave up 3 bases and J gave up 1 base, with 18 bases separating them. The CDR3 region has the DNA TGTGCTAGTGGTTTTTCTGTGTCCGTAGACAGCCAAGAGACCCAGTACTTC. Its protein is CASGFSVSVDSQETQYF.

Written as DNA, the CDR3 is TGTGCCAGCAGCCTCGTAGGACTAGATCCCAACACCGGGGAGCTGTTTTTT. Protein: CASSLVGLDPNTGELFF. V is TRBV7-9 and J is TRBJ2-2, with 7 nucleotides matching TRBD2. The CDR3 length is 17 residues. Losses at the gene ends were 5 bases for V and 2 bases for J; bases not matched to a gene: 11. Looked up from germline, CDR1 is SEHNR and CDR2 is FQNEAQ (reference sequence). Full variable domain (outside the CDR3, taken from reference TRBV7-9 and TRBJ2-2): DTGVSQNPRHKITKRGQNVTFRCDPISEHNRLYWYRQTLGQGPEFLTYFQNEAQLEKSRLLSDRFSAERPKGSFSTLEIQRTEQGDSAMYLCASSLVGLDPNTGELFFGEGSRLTVL.

The chain recombines TRBV7-2 with TRBJ1-5; TRBD1 might be the D (6 bases). The germline gives CDR1 SGHTA, CDR2 FQGNSA. The CDR3 loop spans 15 amino acids. The ends were cut back, 6 bases at V and 4 bases at J, with 16 bases in the middle. For the CDR3, the DNA is TGTGCCAGCAGTCAAATGGGGACAAGAAATCAGCCCCAGCATTTT. It specifies CASSQMGTRNQPQHF. Full variable domain (remainder filled in from reference TRBV7-2 and TRBJ1-5): GAGVSQSPSNKVTEKGKDVELRCDPISGHTALYWYRQSLGQGLEFLIYFQGNSAPDKSGLPSDRFSAERTGGSVSTLTIQRTQQEDSAVYLCASSQMGTRNQPQHFGDGTRLSIL.